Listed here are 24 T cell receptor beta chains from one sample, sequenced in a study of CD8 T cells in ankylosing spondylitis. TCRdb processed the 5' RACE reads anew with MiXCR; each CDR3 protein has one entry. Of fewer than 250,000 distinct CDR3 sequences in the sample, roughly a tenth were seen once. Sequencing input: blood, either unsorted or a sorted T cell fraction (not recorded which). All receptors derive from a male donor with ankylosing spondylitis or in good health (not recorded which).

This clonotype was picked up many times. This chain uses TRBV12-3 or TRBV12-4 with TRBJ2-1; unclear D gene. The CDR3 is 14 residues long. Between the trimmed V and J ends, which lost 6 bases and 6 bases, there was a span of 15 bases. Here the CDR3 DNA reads TGTGCCAGCAGCCCCCCAGGACCCGTCAATGAGCAGTTCTTC. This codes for CASSPPGPVNEQFF.

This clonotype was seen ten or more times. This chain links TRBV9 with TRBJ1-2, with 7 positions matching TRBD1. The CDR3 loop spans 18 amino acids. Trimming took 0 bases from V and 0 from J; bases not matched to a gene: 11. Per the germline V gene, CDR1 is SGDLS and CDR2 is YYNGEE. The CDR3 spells CASSVEVSDRPANYGYTF. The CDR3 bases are TGTGCCAGCAGCGTAGAGGTTTCGGACAGGCCGGCTAACTATGGCTACACCTTC.

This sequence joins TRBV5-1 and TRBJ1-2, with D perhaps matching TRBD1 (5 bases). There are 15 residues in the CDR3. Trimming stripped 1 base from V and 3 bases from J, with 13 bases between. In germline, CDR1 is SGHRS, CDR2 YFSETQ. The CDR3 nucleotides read TGCGCCAGCAGCTTGAACCCAGGGCTGGACTATGGCTACACCTTC. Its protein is CASSLNPGLDYGYTF. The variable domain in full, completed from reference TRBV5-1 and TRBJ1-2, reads KAGVTQTPRYLIKTRGQQVTLSCSPISGHRSVSWYQQTPGQGLQFLFEYFSETQRNKGNFPGRFSGRQFSNSRSEMNVSTLELGDSALYLCASSLNPGLDYGYTFGSGTRLTVV.

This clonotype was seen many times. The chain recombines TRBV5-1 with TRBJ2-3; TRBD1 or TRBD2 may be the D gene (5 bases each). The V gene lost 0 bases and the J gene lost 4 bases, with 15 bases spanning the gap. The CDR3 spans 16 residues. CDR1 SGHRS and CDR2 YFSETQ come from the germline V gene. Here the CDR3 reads CASSLAGTSSADTQYF. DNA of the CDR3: TGCGCCAGCAGCTTGGCCGGGACCTCCTCCGCAGATACGCAGTATTTT.

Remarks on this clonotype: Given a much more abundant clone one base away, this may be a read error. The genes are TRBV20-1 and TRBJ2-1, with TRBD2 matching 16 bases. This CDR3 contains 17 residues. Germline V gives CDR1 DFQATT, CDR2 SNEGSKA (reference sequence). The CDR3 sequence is CRARAPGLAGGPNEQFF. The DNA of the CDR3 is TGCCGTGCTAGAGCCCCGGGACTAGCGGGAGGGCCTAATGAGCAGTTCTTC.

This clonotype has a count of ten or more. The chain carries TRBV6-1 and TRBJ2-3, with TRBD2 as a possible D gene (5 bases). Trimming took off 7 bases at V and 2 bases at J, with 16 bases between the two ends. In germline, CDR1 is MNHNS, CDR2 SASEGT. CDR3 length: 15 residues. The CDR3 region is CASTPSGSPTDTQYF. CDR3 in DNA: TGTGCCAGCACCCCGTCGGGGTCTCCCACAGATACGCAGTATTTT.

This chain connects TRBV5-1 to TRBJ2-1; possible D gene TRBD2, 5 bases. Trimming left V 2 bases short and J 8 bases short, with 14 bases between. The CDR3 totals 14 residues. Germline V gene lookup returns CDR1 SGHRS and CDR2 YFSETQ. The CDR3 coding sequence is TGCGCCAGCAGCTTCGCTGCGGACTGGGATGAGCAGTTCTTC. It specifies CASSFAADWDEQFF.

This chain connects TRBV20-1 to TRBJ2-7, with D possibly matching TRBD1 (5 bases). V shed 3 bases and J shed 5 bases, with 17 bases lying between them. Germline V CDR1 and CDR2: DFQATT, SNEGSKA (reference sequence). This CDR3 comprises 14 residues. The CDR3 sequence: CSASRQGIPHEQYF. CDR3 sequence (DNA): TGCAGTGCTAGTCGGCAGGGAATCCCCCACGAGCAGTACTTC.

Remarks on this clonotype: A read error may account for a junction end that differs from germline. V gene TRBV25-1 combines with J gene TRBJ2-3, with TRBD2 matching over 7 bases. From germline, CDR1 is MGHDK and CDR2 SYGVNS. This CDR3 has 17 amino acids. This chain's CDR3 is CASSEWGGGGGTDKQYF. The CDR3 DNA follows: TGTGCCAGCAGTGAATGGGGAGGCGGGGGAGGCACAGATAAGCAGTATTTT.

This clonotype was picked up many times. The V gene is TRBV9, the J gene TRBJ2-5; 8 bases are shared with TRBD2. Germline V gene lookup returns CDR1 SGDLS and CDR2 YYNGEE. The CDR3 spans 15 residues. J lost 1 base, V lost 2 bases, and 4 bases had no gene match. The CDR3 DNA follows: TGTGCCAGCAGCGTTACTAGCGGCCTCCAAGAGACCCAGTACTTC. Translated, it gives CASSVTSGLQETQYF.

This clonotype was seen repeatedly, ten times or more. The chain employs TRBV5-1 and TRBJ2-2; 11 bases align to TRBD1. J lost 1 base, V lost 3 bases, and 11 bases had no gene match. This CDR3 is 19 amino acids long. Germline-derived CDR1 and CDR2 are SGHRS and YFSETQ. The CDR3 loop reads CASSSSRTGGLLNTGELFF. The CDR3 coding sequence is TGCGCCAGCAGCTCCTCCCGGACAGGGGGCTTATTGAACACCGGGGAGCTGTTTTTT. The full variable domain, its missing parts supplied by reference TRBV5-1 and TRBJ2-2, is KAGVTQTPRYLIKTRGQQVTLSCSPISGHRSVSWYQQTPGQGLQFLFEYFSETQRNKGNFPGRFSGRQFSNSRSEMNVSTLELGDSALYLCASSSSRTGGLLNTGELFFGEGSRLTVL.

CDR3 loop: CASKDSVYNEQFF. The CDR3, as DNA: TGTGCCAGTAAGGACTCCGTCTACAATGAGCAGTTCTTC. J is TRBJ2-1 and V is TRBV19; D may be TRBD2 (5 bases). Germline V lookup: CDR1 LNHDA, CDR2 SQIVND (reference sequence). Deletions cut 7 bases from V and 3 bases from J, with 10 bases between. This CDR3 has 13 residues.

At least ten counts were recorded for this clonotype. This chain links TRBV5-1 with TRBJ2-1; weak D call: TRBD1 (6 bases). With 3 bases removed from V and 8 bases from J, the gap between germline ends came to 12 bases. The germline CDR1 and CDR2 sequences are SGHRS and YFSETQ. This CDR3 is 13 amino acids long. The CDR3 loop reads CASSSTGTHEQFF. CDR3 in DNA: TGCGCCAGCAGCTCAACAGGGACCCATGAGCAGTTCTTC.

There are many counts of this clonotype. CDR3 amino acids: CSAGPPGPGELFF. The DNA of the CDR3 is TGCAGTGCCGGCCCCCCGGGCCCCGGGGAGCTGTTTTTT. The V and J genes are TRBV20-1 and TRBJ2-2; D is unclear. Trimming shortened V by 6 bases and J by 6 bases, and 14 bases separated the two germline ends. Germline V gene lookup returns CDR1 DFQATT and CDR2 SNEGSKA (reference sequence). The CDR3 contains 13 residues.

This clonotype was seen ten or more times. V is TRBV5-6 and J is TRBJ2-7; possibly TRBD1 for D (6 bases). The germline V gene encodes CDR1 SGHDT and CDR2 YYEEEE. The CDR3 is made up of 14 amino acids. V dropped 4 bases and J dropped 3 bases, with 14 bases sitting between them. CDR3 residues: CASSATNRVYEQYF. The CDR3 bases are TGTGCCAGCAGCGCGACCAACAGGGTCTACGAGCAGTACTTC.

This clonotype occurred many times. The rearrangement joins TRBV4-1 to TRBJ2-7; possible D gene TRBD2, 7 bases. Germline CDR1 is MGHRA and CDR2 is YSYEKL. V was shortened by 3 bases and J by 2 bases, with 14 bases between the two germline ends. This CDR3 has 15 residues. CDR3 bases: TGCGCCAGCAGCCAGGGGGGGCAGGGTCCCTACGAGCAGTACTTC. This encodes CASSQGGQGPYEQYF.

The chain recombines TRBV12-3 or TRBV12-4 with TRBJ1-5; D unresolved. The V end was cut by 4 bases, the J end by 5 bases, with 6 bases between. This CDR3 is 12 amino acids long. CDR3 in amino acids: CASSSDHQPQHF. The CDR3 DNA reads TGTGCCAGCAGTTCGGATCATCAGCCCCAGCATTTT.

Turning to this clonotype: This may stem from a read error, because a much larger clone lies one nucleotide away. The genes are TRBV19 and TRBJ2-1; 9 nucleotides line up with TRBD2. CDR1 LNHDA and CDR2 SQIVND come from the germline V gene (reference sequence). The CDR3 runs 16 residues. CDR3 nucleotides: TGTACCAGTAGTATATTCGGCGGGGGGGCCGACAATGAGCAGTTCTTC. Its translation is CTSSIFGGGADNEQFF.

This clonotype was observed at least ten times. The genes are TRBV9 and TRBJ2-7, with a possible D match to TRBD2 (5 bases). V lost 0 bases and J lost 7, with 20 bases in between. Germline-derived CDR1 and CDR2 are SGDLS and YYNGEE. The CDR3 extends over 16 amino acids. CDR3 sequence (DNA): TGTGCCAGCAGCGTAGATGGGTCGGGATCCCTCGGGGAGCAGTACTTC. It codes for CASSVDGSGSLGEQYF.

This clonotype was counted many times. The CDR3 protein is CASSASMVLQETQYF. For the CDR3, the DNA is TGTGCCAGCAGCGCCTCCATGGTACTTCAAGAGACCCAGTACTTC. The chain links TRBV12-3 or TRBV12-4 to TRBJ2-5; D gene uncertain. CDR3 length equals 15 residues. The V end was cut by 6 bases, the J end by 2 bases, with 16 bases between.

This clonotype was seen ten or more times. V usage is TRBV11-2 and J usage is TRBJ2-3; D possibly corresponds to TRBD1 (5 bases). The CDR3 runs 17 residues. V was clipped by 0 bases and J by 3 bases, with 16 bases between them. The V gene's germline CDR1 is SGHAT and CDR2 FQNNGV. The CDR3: CASSLDRAGIRTDTQYF. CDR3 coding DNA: TGTGCCAGCAGCTTAGATCGGGCAGGGATCAGGACAGATACGCAGTATTTT.

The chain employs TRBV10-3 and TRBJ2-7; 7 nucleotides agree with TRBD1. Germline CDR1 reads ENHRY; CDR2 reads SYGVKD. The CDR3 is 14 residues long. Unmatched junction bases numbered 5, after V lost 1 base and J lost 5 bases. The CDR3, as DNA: TGTGCCATCAGTGAGTTCGACAGGGCCAACGAGCAGTACTTC. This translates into CAISEFDRANEQYF.

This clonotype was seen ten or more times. Here the CDR3 reads CAWSRYPDQPQHF. The CDR3 DNA sequence: TGTGCCTGGAGTAGGTACCCGGATCAGCCCCAGCATTTT. V and J are TRBV30 and TRBJ1-5; D remains unclear. The CDR3 length is 13 residues. Deletions cut 2 bases from V and 5 bases from J, with 10 bases between. CDR1 and CDR2 from the germline V gene are GTSNPN and SVGIG (reference sequence).

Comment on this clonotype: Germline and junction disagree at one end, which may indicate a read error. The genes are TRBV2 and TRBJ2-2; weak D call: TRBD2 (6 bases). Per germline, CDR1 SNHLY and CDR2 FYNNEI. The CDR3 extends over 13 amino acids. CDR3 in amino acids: CAGSPLASGELFF. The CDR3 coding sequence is TGTGCCGGCAGTCCGCTAGCGTCCGGGGAGCTGTTTTTT.